These 20 T cell receptor beta chains share one sample of origin, sequenced in a study of T cell responses to AZD1222 COVID-19 vaccine. Assay used: immunoSEQ multiplex PCR; TCRdb lists only in-frame clones, some missing. The top ten clones hold about 1.6% of a sample with 100,000 to 150,000 clones, roughly 90% of them seen once. Material: peripheral blood, obtained on day 0 of AZD1222 vaccination. Receptor source: an adult in good health.

The CDR3 DNA follows: TGTGCCAGTAGTATAGTGGGGACAGGGAAGCAGCCCCAGCATTTT. This sequence encodes CASSIVGTGKQPQHF. The rearrangement links TRBV19 to TRBJ1-5, with 9 positions matching TRBD1. The V and J ends lost 1 base and 7 bases, in that order; junction bases with no gene match: 5. The CDR3 spans 15 residues. In germline, CDR1 is LNHDA, CDR2 SQIVND (reference sequence).

V is TRBV6-5 and J is TRBJ2-1, with 12 bases identical to TRBD2. CDR1 and CDR2 (germline): MNHEY, SVGAGI. V lost 5 bases, J lost 6 bases, and 5 bases stayed unmatched. This CDR3 has 15 residues. The CDR3 protein is CASSKTSGRSNEQFF. The CDR3 DNA sequence: TGTGCCAGCAGTAAGACTAGCGGGAGAAGCAATGAGCAGTTCTTC.

The J gene is TRBJ2-7, the V gene TRBV6-5; possible D gene TRBD2, 5 bases. The CDR3 extends over 15 amino acids. V gave up 7 bases and J gave up 0 bases, with 16 bases separating them. The germline gives CDR1 MNHEY, CDR2 SVGAGI. This CDR3 reads CASTGEPGSSYEQYF. CDR3 coding DNA: TGTGCCAGCACCGGGGAACCGGGGAGCTCCTACGAGCAGTACTTC.

The chain couples TRBV27 to TRBJ1-1; possibly TRBD1 for D (5 bases). V lost 3 bases and J 4 bases, leaving 12 bases between the germline ends. The CDR3 sequence is 14 residues long. Germline CDR1 MNHEY, CDR2 SMNVEV (reference sequence). The CDR3 here is CASSFQGTATEAFF. The CDR3 nucleotides read TGTGCCAGCAGTTTCCAAGGGACGGCCACTGAAGCTTTCTTT.

The chain couples TRBV15 to TRBJ2-7; D is uncertain. Germline V gene lookup returns CDR1 LNHNV and CDR2 YYDKDF (reference sequence). The CDR3 is 16 amino acids. Trimming cost V 0 bases and J 5 bases, with 17 bases left between them. The CDR3 DNA is TGTGCCACCAGCAGAGAAGGGCCTAGGATAACACACGAGCAGTACTTC. This encodes CATSREGPRITHEQYF.

The rearrangement uses TRBV27 and TRBJ2-7, with TRBD1 matching 7 bases. The germline CDR1 and CDR2 sequences are MNHEY and SMNVEV (reference sequence). Trimming took 5 bases from V and 3 from J; bases not matched to a gene: 7. The CDR3 totals 14 residues. CDR3 sequence reads: CASSPRQGDYEQYF. As DNA, the CDR3 is TGTGCCAGCAGTCCCCGACAGGGAGACTACGAGCAGTACTTC.

This chain uses TRBV27 with TRBJ2-3; no firm D call. The CDR3 runs to 13 residues. CDR1 is MNHEY and CDR2 is SMNVEV in the germline V gene (reference sequence). Trimming took 0 bases from V and 4 from J, leaving 5 bases between them. Here the CDR3 DNA reads TGTGCCAGCAGTTTATCGTTGGCAGATACGCAGTATTTT. As protein: CASSLSLADTQYF.

The chain joins TRBV6-4 to TRBJ2-7; 8 bases are shared with TRBD1. The CDR3 is made up of 16 amino acids. J was trimmed by 3 bases and V by 6 bases; bases with no gene match: 13. Per germline, CDR1 MRHNA and CDR2 SNTAGT. CDR3 sequence: CASRPAPGGRHYEQYF. DNA for the CDR3: TGTGCCAGCAGACCGGCCCCAGGGGGCCGCCACTACGAGCAGTACTTC.

The chain links TRBV5-1 to TRBJ1-1; 8 bases are shared with TRBD1. J gave up 2 bases and V 4 bases, and 7 bases lay outside the gene matches. From germline, CDR1 is SGHRS and CDR2 YFSETQ. The CDR3 is 15 residues long. The CDR3 loop is CASSPIGQGNTEAFF. DNA of the CDR3: TGCGCCAGCAGCCCCATAGGACAGGGCAACACTGAAGCTTTCTTT.

The rearrangement uses TRBV19 and TRBJ2-7, with D possibly matching TRBD1 (6 bases). This CDR3 region has 15 residues. CDR1 LNHDA and CDR2 SQIVND come from the germline V gene (reference sequence). V was clipped by 4 bases and J by 6 bases, with 19 bases between them. The CDR3 nucleotides read TGTGCCAGTAGTACCAGACCGGGACATACGACCGAGCAGTACTTC. It is translated as CASSTRPGHTTEQYF.

The rearrangement uses TRBV15 and TRBJ2-7; D unresolved. V was cut by 3 bases and J by 1 base, with 10 bases left in between. Germline V CDR1 and CDR2: LNHNV, YYDKDF (reference sequence). The CDR3 spans 14 residues. CDR3 sequence: CATSRKASSYEQYF. DNA for the CDR3: TGTGCCACCAGCAGGAAAGCCTCTTCCTACGAGCAGTACTTC.

This chain joins TRBV19 and TRBJ2-3; D gene ambiguous. There are 13 residues in the CDR3. V was cut by 3 bases and J by 4 bases, with 8 bases left in between. CDR1 and CDR2 (germline): LNHDA, SQIVND (reference sequence). The CDR3 reads CASSILGADTQYF. CDR3 DNA: TGTGCCAGTAGTATCTTGGGTGCAGATACGCAGTATTTT.

The rearrangement joins TRBV21-1 to TRBJ2-7; the table's D call, TRBD1, has no DNA check behind it. TRBV21-1 is a known pseudogene. The CDR3 loop spans 17 amino acids. Here the CDR3 DNA reads TGTGCCAGCAGCAAAGTTCCCCCCGGGACAGGGCGTAACGAGCAGTACTTC. Protein product: CASSKVPPGTGRNEQYF.

This chain joins TRBV2 and TRBJ2-1; TRBD2 might be the D (5 bases). This CDR3 spans 13 amino acids. The germline V gene has CDR1 SNHLY and CDR2 FYNNEI. V lost 8 bases, J lost 7 bases, and 15 bases lay in between. CDR3 DNA: TGTGCCAGCCGGGGATCTAGCAATAATGAGCAGTTCTTC. It specifies CASRGSSNNEQFF.

This clone was observed a few times. The CDR3 DNA reads TGTGCCTGGAGTGAAGGGGGGAGGGACTACAATGAGCAGTTCTTC. It specifies CAWSEGGRDYNEQFF. V gene TRBV30 combines with J gene TRBJ2-1; D is perhaps TRBD2 (7 bases). This CDR3 is built from 15 residues. Germline V lookup: CDR1 GTSNPN, CDR2 SVGIG (reference sequence). The V and J ends lost 1 base and 3 bases respectively, with 13 bases between them.

This chain uses TRBV28 with TRBJ1-2; no definite D call. Germline V gives CDR1 MDHEN, CDR2 SYDVKM. The CDR3 is 15 residues long. Trimming removed 5 bases at V and 8 bases at J, with 21 bases between. For the CDR3, the DNA is TGTGCCAGCAGTCTGCAACAGCTCTTCGGACGGGGCTACACCTTC. It translates to CASSLQQLFGRGYTF.

The V gene is TRBV6-4, the J gene TRBJ1-5, with 9 positions matching TRBD1. V lost 6 bases, J lost 2 bases, and 11 bases stayed unmatched. The germline V gene encodes CDR1 MRHNA and CDR2 SNTAGT. This CDR3 contains 17 residues. The CDR3 loop reads CASSFWTGEFGNQPQHF. The DNA of the CDR3 is TGTGCCAGCAGCTTTTGGACAGGGGAATTCGGCAATCAGCCCCAGCATTTT.

The J gene is TRBJ2-7, the V gene TRBV5-1, with D hard to call. This CDR3 has 15 amino acids. Germline lookup yields CDR1 SGHRS and CDR2 YFSETQ. V lost 0 bases to trimming and J lost 5 bases, with 15 bases between them. This CDR3 reads CASSLASPATHEQYF. CDR3 nucleotides: TGCGCCAGCAGCTTGGCCTCTCCCGCCACCCACGAGCAGTACTTC.

This clone has a handful of counts. CDR3 amino acids: CASSQGGVGRFYGYTF. The DNA for the CDR3 is TGTGCCAGCAGCCAAGGGGGTGTAGGACGGTTCTATGGCTACACCTTC. The gene calls are TRBV14 and TRBJ1-2; D is ambiguous. This CDR3 has 16 amino acids. CDR1 and CDR2 from the germline V gene are SGHDN and FVKESK. V was pared by 1 base and J by 4 bases, with 16 bases between.

The rearrangement joins TRBV30 to TRBJ1-5; D might be TRBD1 (5 bases). Germline CDR1 GTSNPN, CDR2 SVGIG (reference sequence). V lost 0 bases, J lost 8 bases, and 11 bases lay in between. This CDR3 has 13 amino acids. The CDR3 nucleotides are TGTGCCTGGAGTGTGGCCAGGGCGAAGCCCCAGCATTTT. This sequence encodes CAWSVARAKPQHF. The variable domain in full, completed from reference TRBV30 and TRBJ1-5, reads SQTIHQWPATLVQPVGSPLSLECTVEGTSNPNLYWYRQAAGRGLQLLFYSVGIGQISSEVPQNLSASRPQDRQFILSSKKLLLSDSGFYLCAWSVARAKPQHFGDGTRLSIL.